This TCR beta chain originates from a study of blood T cells in healthy people across ages. Study-wide results and caveats: Researchers report that TCR beta diversity correlated strongly with naive T cell percentage. A greater number of naive CD4+ cells and higher diversity distinguished long-lived donors from aged donors.

For this clonotype: No antigen is known for it.

This CDR3 spans 15 amino acids. J gave up 5 bases and V 5 bases, and 11 bases lay outside the gene matches. Germline assignment: CDR1 MNHEY and CDR2 SVGEGT. Primers used in a second PCR of about 6 to 11 cycles were a sample-barcoded 5' primer and a J-beta primer mix. TCRdb itself ran the 5' RACE reads through MiXCR, one entry per CDR3 protein. In the table there are approximately 830,000 distinct CDR3 sequences, 62% of which are singletons. The rearrangement links TRBV6-2 or TRBV6-3 to TRBJ1-2; 7 bases map to TRBD1. Material: blood. The source of this sequence is a man aged 25 to 40 in good health. Written as DNA, the CDR3 is TGTGCCAGCAGTAGCCGACAGGGCCAGGGGTATGGCTACACCTTC. Its protein is CASSSRQGQGYGYTF.